These T cell receptor beta chains were read from a single sample in a study of T cell repertoires and HLA-DP antigens. Some clones are missing from TCRdb's copy, which holds only in-frame ones; the method was immunoSEQ multiplex PCR. This sample yields roughly 110,000 clones, of which more than 85% are seen a single time; about 0.27% belongs to the top ten. Antigens for these TCRs are unknown. The specimen sequenced was CD4+ T cells from PBMCs. The receptors come from a woman aged 18-29 years in good health and CMV-seronegative. CDR3s include the opening cysteine and the closing phenylalanine or tryptophan.

16	TRBV6-5	TRBJ2-3	CASSYGARLGTDTQYF
14	TRBV18	TRBJ1-1	CASSPGNLNTEAFF
16	TRBV27	TRBJ2-1	CASLGTPGSSYNEQFF
16	TRBV28	TRBJ2-1	CASSPPGRNRNNEQFF
17	TRBV9	TRBJ2-3	CASSVPSAGGGADTQYF
14	TRBV28	TRBJ2-5	CASSSTRGLETQYF
18	TRBV5-1	TRBJ2-2	CASSLDHRLAGNTGELFF
13	TRBV29-1	TRBJ2-1	CSVVGRAHHEQFF
16	TRBV6-5	TRBJ2-7	CASSSHDRGVPYEQYF
16	TRBV14	TRBJ2-3	CASSPLSRGPTDTQYF
15	TRBV28	TRBJ1-1	CASSLAGAGYTEAFF
15	TRBV25-1	TRBJ2-3	CASSESFIGTDTQYF
11	TRBV2	TRBJ2-1	CASRAYNEQFF
18	TRBV12-5	TRBJ2-3	CASGLGTRGLPATDTQYF
14	TRBV4-3	TRBJ2-6	CASSQGTGANVLTF
13	TRBV4-2	TRBJ1-4	CASSQGQDEKLFF
15	TRBV28	TRBJ1-4	CASKTRTEVNEKLFF
14	TRBV21-1	TRBJ2-7	CASSKGGGAYEQYF
13	TRBV5-1	TRBJ2-5	CASSLTGMETQYF
12	TRBV29-1	TRBJ2-3	CSVDIGTDTQYF
15	TRBV4-3	TRBJ1-5	CASSQAGGTNQPQHF
15	TRBV15	TRBJ2-5	CATSRDPAGPETQYF
16	TRBV6-5	TRBJ1-6	CASSSTGSSYNSPLHF
14	TRBV5-4	TRBJ2-7	CASSSGTGTYEQYF
14	TRBV6-5	TRBJ1-4	CASSLQGFNEKLFF
12	TRBV5-4	TRBJ2-3	CASSLGPDPGFF
15	TRBV5-1	TRBJ1-6	CASSWGGDLNSPLHF
15	TRBV25-1	TRBJ2-1	CASSGTSGRVNEQFF
12	TRBV6-5	TRBJ1-1	CAGKRGSPEAFF
16	TRBV5-4	TRBJ2-3	CASSQRRGMSTDTQYF
16	TRBV11-2	TRBJ1-3	CASSLGKGGSGNTIYF
15	TRBV11-2	TRBJ1-2	CASRDGRGANYGYTF
18	TRBV6-1	TRBJ1-1	CASSEPQPGRLMNTEAFF
16	TRBV5-5	TRBJ2-1	CASSWGQASSYNEQFF
15	TRBV5-6	TRBJ1-5	CASSSWGGNNQPQHF
16	TRBV28	TRBJ2-1	CASSLSSGGTYNEQFF
14	TRBV28	TRBJ2-5	CASSLPGGVETQYF
13	TRBV18	TRBJ1-3	CASYPVLGNTIYF
17	TRBV28	TRBJ2-1	CASSYGGLAGGRNEQFF
15	TRBV7-8	TRBJ2-1	CASSQVEVPYNEQFF
15	TRBV28	TRBJ1-1	CASNQTPGMNTEAFF
15	TRBV5-1	TRBJ1-4	CASSLAGRDHEKLFF